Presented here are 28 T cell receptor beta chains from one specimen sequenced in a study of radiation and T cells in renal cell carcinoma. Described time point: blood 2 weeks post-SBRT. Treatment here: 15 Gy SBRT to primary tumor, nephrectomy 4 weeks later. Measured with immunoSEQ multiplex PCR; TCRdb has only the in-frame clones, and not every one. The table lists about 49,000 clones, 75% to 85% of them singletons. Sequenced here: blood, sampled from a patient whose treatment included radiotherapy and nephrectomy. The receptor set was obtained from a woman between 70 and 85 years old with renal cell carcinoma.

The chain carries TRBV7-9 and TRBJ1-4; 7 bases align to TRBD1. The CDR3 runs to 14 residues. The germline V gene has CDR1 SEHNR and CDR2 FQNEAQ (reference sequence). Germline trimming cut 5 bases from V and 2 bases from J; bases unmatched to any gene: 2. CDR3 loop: CASSLGQTNEKLFF. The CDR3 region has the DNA TGTGCCAGCAGCCTGGGACAGACTAATGAAAAACTGTTTTTT.

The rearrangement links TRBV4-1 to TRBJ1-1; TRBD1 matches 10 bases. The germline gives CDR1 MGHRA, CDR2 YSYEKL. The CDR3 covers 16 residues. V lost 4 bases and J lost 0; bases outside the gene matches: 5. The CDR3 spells CASSPGQGVVNTEAFF. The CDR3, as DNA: TGCGCCAGCAGCCCCGGACAGGGGGTGGTGAACACTGAAGCTTTCTTT.

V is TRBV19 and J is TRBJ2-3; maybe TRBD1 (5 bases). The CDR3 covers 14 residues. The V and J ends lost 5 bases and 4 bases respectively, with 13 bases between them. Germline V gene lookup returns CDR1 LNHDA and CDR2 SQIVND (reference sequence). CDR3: CASSQGIIADTQYF. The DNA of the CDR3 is TGTGCCAGTAGTCAGGGTATAATCGCAGATACGCAGTATTTT. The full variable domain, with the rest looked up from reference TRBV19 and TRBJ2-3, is DGGITQSPKYLFRKEGQNVTLSCEQNLNHDAMYWYRQDPGQGLRLIYYSQIVNDFQKGDIAEGYSVSREKKESFPLTVTSAQKNPTAFYLCASSQGIIADTQYFGPGTRLTVL.

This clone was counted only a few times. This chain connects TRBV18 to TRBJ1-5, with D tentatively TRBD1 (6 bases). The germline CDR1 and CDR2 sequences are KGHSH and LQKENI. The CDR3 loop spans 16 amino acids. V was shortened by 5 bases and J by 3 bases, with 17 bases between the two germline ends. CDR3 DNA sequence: TGTGCCAGCTCAATGGATGGTACAGGGAACAATCAGCCCCAGCATTTT. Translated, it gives CASSMDGTGNNQPQHF. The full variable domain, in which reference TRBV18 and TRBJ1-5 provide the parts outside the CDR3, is NAGVMQNPRHLVRRRGQEARLRCSPMKGHSHVYWYRQLPEEGLKFMVYLQKENIIDESGMPKERFSAEFPKEGPSILRIQQVVRGDSAAYFCASSMDGTGNNQPQHFGDGTRLSIL.

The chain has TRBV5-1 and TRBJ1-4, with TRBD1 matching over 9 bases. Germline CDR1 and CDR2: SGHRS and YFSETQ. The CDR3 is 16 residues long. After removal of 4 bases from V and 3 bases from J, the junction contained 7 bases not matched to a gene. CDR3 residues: CASSEGQGYSNEKLFF. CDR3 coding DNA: TGCGCCAGCAGCGAGGGACAGGGATACTCTAATGAAAAACTGTTTTTT. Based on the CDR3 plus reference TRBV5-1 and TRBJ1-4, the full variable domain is KAGVTQTPRYLIKTRGQQVTLSCSPISGHRSVSWYQQTPGQGLQFLFEYFSETQRNKGNFPGRFSGRQFSNSRSEMNVSTLELGDSALYLCASSEGQGYSNEKLFFGSGTQLSVL.

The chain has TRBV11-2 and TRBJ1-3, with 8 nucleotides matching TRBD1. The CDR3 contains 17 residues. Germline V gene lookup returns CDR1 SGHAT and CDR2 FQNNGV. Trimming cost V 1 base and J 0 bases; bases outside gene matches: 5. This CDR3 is CASSLVAGGNSGNTIYF. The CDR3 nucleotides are TGTGCCAGCAGCTTAGTTGCAGGGGGCAACTCTGGAAACACCATATATTTT.

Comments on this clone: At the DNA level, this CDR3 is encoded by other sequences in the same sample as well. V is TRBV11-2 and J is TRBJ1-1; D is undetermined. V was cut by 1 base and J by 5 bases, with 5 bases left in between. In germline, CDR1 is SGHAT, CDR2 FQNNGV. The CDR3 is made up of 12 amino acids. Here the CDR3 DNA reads TGTGCCAGCAGCTTAGTTGATACTGAAGCTTTCTTT. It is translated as CASSLVDTEAFF.

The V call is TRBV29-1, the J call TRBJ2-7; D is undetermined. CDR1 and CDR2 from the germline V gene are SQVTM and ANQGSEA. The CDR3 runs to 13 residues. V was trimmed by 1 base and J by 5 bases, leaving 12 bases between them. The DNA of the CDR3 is TGCAGCGTTGAAGTGGGTGTGGTAGACGAGCAGTACTTC. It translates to CSVEVGVVDEQYF.

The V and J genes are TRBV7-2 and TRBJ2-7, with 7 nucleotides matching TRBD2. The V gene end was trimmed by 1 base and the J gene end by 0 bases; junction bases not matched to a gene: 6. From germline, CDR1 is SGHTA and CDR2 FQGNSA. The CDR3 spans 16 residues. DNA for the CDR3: TGTGCCAGCAGCTTAGGTCTAGCGGAGCGCTCCTACGAGCAGTACTTC. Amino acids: CASSLGLAERSYEQYF.

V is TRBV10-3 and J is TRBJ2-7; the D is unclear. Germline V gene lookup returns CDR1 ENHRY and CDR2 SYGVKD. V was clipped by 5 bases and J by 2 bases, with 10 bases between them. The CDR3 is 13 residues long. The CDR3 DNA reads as TGTGCCATCAGTCCAGAAGAGACCTACGAGCAGTACTTC. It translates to CAISPEETYEQYF.

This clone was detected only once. The CDR3 DNA sequence: TGTGCCAGTAGTGCAGCGGGACATCTCAATCAGCCCCAGCATTTT. It encodes CASSAAGHLNQPQHF. This rearrangement joins TRBV19 to TRBJ1-5; D is perhaps TRBD1 (6 bases). V gave up 5 bases and J gave up 3 bases, with 14 bases separating them. The CDR3 contains 15 residues. From germline, CDR1 is LNHDA and CDR2 SQIVND (reference sequence).

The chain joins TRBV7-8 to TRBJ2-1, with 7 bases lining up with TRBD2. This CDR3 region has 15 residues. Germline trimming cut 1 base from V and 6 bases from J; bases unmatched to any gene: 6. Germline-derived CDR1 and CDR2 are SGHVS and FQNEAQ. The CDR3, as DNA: TGTGCCAGCAGCTTAGTTTGGGCTAGCGGCAATGAGCAGTTCTTC. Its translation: CASSLVWASGNEQFF.

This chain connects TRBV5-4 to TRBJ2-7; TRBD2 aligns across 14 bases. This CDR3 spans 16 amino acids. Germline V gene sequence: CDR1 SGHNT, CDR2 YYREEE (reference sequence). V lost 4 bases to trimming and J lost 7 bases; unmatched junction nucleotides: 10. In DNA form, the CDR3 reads TGTGCCAGCAGCCCGGGACTAGCGGGAGATAACGGAGAGCAGTACTTC. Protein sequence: CASSPGLAGDNGEQYF.

For the CDR3, the DNA is TGCGCCAGCAGCTTGGCCGCTCCGGGCGGGGTAGAGACCCAGTACTTC. It encodes CASSLAAPGGVETQYF. This chain uses TRBV5-1 with TRBJ2-5; perhaps TRBD2 as D (6 bases). CDR3 length: 16 residues. Trimming removed 0 bases at V and 4 bases at J, with 16 bases between. Germline V gives CDR1 SGHRS, CDR2 YFSETQ.

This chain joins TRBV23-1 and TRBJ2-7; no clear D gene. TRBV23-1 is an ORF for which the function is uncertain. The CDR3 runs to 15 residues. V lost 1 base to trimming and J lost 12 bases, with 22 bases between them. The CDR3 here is CASSQFVPRAPQRYF. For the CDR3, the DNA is TGCGCCAGCAGTCAATTCGTCCCCCGGGCCCCACAGAGGTACTTC.

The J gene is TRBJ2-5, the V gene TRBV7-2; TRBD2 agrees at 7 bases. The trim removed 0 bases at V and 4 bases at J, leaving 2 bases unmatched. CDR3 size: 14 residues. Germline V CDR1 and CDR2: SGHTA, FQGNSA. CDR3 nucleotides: TGTGCCAGCAGCTTAGCCGGGGGGACAGAGACCCAGTACTTC. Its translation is CASSLAGGTETQYF.

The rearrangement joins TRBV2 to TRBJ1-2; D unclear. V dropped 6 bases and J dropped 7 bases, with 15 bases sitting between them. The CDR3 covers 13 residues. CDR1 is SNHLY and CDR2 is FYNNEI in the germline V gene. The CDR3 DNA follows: TGTGCCAGCAGGGCCGCAACGGAGGGTGGCTACACCTTC. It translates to CASRAATEGGYTF.

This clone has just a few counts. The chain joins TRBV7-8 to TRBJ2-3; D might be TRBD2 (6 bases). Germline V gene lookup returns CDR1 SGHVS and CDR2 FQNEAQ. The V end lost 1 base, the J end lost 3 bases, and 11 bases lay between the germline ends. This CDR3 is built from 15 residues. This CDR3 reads CASSLDGGRTDTQYF. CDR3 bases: TGTGCCAGCAGCTTAGACGGGGGTAGGACAGATACGCAGTATTTT.

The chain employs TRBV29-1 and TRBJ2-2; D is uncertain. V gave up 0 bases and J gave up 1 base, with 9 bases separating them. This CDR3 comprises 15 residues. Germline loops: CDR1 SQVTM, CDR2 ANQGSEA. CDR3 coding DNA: TGCAGCGTTGAAGATCGGTCTGAGAACACCGGGGAGCTGTTTTTT. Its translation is CSVEDRSENTGELFF.

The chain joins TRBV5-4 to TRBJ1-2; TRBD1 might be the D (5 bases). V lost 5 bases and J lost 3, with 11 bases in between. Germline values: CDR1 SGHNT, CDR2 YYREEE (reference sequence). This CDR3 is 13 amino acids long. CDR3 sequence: CASSRDSDYGYTF. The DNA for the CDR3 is TGTGCCAGCAGTCGTGACAGTGACTATGGCTACACCTTC.

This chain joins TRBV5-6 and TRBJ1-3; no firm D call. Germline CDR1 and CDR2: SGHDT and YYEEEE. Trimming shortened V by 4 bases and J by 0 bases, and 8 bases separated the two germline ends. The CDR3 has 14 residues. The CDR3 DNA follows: TGTGCCAGCAGCGGCGGGTTCTCTGGAAACACCATATATTTT. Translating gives CASSGGFSGNTIYF.

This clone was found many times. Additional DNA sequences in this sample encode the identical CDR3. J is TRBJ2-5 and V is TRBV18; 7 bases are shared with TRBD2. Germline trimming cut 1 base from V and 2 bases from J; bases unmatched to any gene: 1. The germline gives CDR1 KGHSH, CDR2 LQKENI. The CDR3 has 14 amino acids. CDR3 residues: CASSPRGGQETQYF. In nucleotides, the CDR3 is TGTGCCAGCTCACCACGCGGGGGACAAGAGACCCAGTACTTC. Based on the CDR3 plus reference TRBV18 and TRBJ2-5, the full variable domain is NAGVMQNPRHLVRRRGQEARLRCSPMKGHSHVYWYRQLPEEGLKFMVYLQKENIIDESGMPKERFSAEFPKEGPSILRIQQVVRGDSAAYFCASSPRGGQETQYFGPGTRLLVL.

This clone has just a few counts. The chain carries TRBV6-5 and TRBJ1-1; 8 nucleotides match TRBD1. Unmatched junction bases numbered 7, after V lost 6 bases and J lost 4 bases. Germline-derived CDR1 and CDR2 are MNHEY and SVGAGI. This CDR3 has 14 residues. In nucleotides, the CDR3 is TGTGCCAGCAGACCGACAGGGGACATCACTGAAGCTTTCTTT. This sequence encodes CASRPTGDITEAFF.

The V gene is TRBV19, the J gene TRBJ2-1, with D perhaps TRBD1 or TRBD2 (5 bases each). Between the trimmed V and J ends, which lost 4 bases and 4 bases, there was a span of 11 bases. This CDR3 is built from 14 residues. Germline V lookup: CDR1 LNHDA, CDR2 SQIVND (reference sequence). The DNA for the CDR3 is TGTGCCAGTAGTAAGAGGGGCCGGTACAATGAGCAGTTCTTC. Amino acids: CASSKRGRYNEQFF.

Written as DNA, the CDR3 is TGTGCCAGCAGTGGTTCAGCTCACGGGGAGCTGTTTTTT. It codes for CASSGSAHGELFF. This chain joins TRBV6-1 and TRBJ2-2; no firm D call. The CDR3 runs 13 residues. V gave up 4 bases and J gave up 7 bases, with 10 bases separating them. The V gene's germline CDR1 is MNHNS and CDR2 SASEGT.

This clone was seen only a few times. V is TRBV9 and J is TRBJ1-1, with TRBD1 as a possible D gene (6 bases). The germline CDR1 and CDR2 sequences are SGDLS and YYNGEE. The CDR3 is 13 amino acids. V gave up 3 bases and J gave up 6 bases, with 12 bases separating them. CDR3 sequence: CASSGAGGPEAFF. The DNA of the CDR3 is TGTGCCAGCAGCGGAGCCGGGGGCCCTGAAGCTTTCTTT. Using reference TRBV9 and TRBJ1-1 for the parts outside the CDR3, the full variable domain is DSGVTQTPKHLITATGQRVTLRCSPRSGDLSVYWYQQSLDQGLQFLIQYYNGEERAKGNILERFSAQQFPDLHSELNLSSLELGDSALYFCASSGAGGPEAFFGQGTRLTVV.

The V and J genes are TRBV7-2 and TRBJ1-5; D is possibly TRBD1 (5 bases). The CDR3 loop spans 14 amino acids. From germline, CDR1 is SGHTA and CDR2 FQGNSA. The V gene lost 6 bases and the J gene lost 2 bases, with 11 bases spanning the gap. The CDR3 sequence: CASRTRDGNQPQHF. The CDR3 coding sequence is TGTGCCAGCAGAACCAGGGATGGCAATCAGCCCCAGCATTTT.

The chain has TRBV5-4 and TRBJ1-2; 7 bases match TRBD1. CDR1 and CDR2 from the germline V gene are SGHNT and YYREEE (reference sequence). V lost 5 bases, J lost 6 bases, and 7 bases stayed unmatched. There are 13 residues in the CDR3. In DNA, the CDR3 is TGTGCCAGCAGTCTTGCAGGGGGGGATGGCTACACCTTC. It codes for CASSLAGGDGYTF.